The 16 T cell receptor beta chains in this list originate from one sample, sequenced in a study of shared T cell receptors in the human thymus. The assay was immunoSEQ multiplex PCR, and TCRdb's table has in-frame clones only and misses some. The sample holds hundreds of thousands of clones, approximately 85% seen once. In addition, the sample was reused for a study of human thymus T cells.

The sample consisted of thymocytes. All receptors derive from a girl less than two years old with a congenital heart defect.

V is TRBV6-5 and J is TRBJ2-7; 9 positions match TRBD1. Per germline, CDR1 MNHEY and CDR2 SVGAGI. The J segment lost 5 bases and the V segment lost 5 bases, leaving 4 bases of the junction unmatched. The CDR3 contains 13 residues. The CDR3 reads CASSQDRGHEQYF. The DNA for the CDR3 is TGTGCCAGCAGTCAGGACAGGGGCCACGAGCAGTACTTC.

This clone was recorded only once. The rearrangement links TRBV6-5 to TRBJ2-5; 8 nucleotides agree with TRBD2. J gave up 0 bases and V 1 base, and 4 bases lay outside the gene matches. The CDR3 is made up of 16 amino acids. CDR1 and CDR2 (germline): MNHEY, SVGAGI. Written as DNA, the CDR3 is TGTGCCAGCAGTTACTATCCAGCGGGGGACCAAGAGACCCAGTACTTC. Its translation is CASSYYPAGDQETQYF.

This chain joins TRBV5-4 and TRBJ2-6; D might be TRBD1 (6 bases). The CDR3 has 16 amino acids. V was cut by 2 bases and J by 0 bases, with 9 bases left in between. The germline V gene encodes CDR1 SGHNT and CDR2 YYREEE (reference sequence). CDR3 DNA: TGTGCCAGCAGCTTCGGACAGAACTCTGGGGCCAACGTCCTGACTTTC. Amino acids: CASSFGQNSGANVLTF.

This rearrangement joins TRBV5-8 to TRBJ1-1; TRBD1 agrees at 9 bases. Losses at the gene ends were 4 bases for V and 6 bases for J; bases not matched to a gene: 7. Germline values: CDR1 SGHTS, CDR2 YDEGEE. This CDR3 region has 14 residues. The CDR3: CASSPSGQGPEAFF. DNA of the CDR3: TGTGCCAGCAGCCCGTCGGGACAGGGACCTGAAGCTTTCTTT.

The rearrangement joins TRBV28 to TRBJ2-2; maybe TRBD2 (5 bases). Germline-derived CDR1 and CDR2 are MDHEN and SYDVKM. This CDR3 spans 19 amino acids. V was trimmed by 5 bases and J by 5 bases, leaving 27 bases between them. CDR3 amino acids: CASSPKRGALPRLTGELFF. In nucleotides, the CDR3 is TGTGCCAGCAGTCCCAAACGGGGAGCCCTACCAAGACTTACCGGGGAGCTGTTTTTT.

V and J are TRBV27 and TRBJ1-6, with D possibly being TRBD1 (5 bases). Trimming removed 5 bases from V and 0 bases from J, with 11 bases in between. The CDR3 contains 16 residues. CDR1 and CDR2 (germline): MNHEY, SMNVEV (reference sequence). CDR3 residues: CASSARASSYNSPLHF. DNA of the CDR3: TGTGCCAGCAGTGCCAGGGCGAGCTCCTATAATTCACCCCTCCACTTT.

This sequence joins TRBV2 and TRBJ1-3; possible D gene TRBD1, 5 bases. V was clipped by 9 bases and J by 3 bases, with 27 bases between them. The CDR3 sequence is 18 residues long. CDR1 and CDR2 from the germline V gene are SNHLY and FYNNEI. The CDR3 spells CASGRAGRPERCGNTIYF. The DNA of the CDR3 is TGTGCCAGTGGGCGAGCAGGGCGACCTGAGAGGTGTGGAAACACCATATATTTT.

The rearrangement uses TRBV7-8 and TRBJ2-3; TRBD2 aligns across 9 bases. V lost 7 bases and J lost 4; bases outside the gene matches: 12. The CDR3 contains 16 residues. Germline V gene data show CDR1 as SGHVS and CDR2 as FQNEAQ. The DNA for the CDR3 is TGTGCCAGCACCCCACCCCCAGCGGGGGGCGCAGATACGCAGTATTTT. It encodes CASTPPPAGGADTQYF.

The chain has TRBV30 and TRBJ1-2; D gene ambiguous. V was cut by 3 bases and J by 1 base, with 12 bases left in between. From germline, CDR1 is GTSNPN and CDR2 SVGIG (reference sequence). The CDR3 contains 14 residues. CDR3 amino acids: CAWRASILNYGYTF. The CDR3, as DNA: TGTGCCTGGAGAGCATCCATCCTTAACTATGGCTACACCTTC.

The J gene is TRBJ1-2, the V gene TRBV28; 7 bases are a match to TRBD1. CDR1 is MDHEN and CDR2 is SYDVKM in the germline V gene. The CDR3 sequence is 14 residues long. Unmatched junction bases numbered 6, after V lost 4 bases and J lost 4 bases. DNA of the CDR3: TGTGCCAGCAGTTCACACAGGGGAGCCTATGGCTACACCTTC. Translated: CASSSHRGAYGYTF.

This chain uses TRBV25-1 with TRBJ1-3; the D gene is possibly TRBD1 (5 bases). The V and J ends lost 1 base and 4 bases respectively, with 11 bases between them. CDR3 length equals 15 residues. Germline values: CDR1 MGHDK, CDR2 SYGVNS. CDR3 bases: TGTGCCAGCAGTGAATTAAGGGGAAAGGGAAACACCATATATTTT. This translates into CASSELRGKGNTIYF.

V and J are TRBV5-1 and TRBJ1-1, with 8 bases fitting TRBD1. The CDR3 spans 17 residues. Per germline, CDR1 SGHRS and CDR2 YFSETQ. J was trimmed by 1 base and V by 2 bases; bases with no gene match: 10. The CDR3 DNA is TGCGCCAGCAGCTTCGTCCAGGGGGCAGGCCGGAACACTGAAGCTTTCTTT. Residues: CASSFVQGAGRNTEAFF.

The chain employs TRBV25-1 and TRBJ1-2; possibly TRBD1 for D (6 bases). Germline CDR1 and CDR2: MGHDK and SYGVNS. V was cut by 3 bases and J by 0 bases, with 14 bases left in between. There are 16 residues in the CDR3. CDR3 nucleotide sequence: TGTGCCAGCAGTGAGTCTGGACAGCCACCTAACTATGGCTACACCTTC. Encoded protein: CASSESGQPPNYGYTF.

This chain links TRBV7-9 with TRBJ1-6; D is possibly TRBD1 (6 bases). The CDR3 is 16 amino acids. CDR1 is SEHNR, CDR2 FQNEAQ, per germline (reference sequence). The V end lost 4 bases, the J end lost 6 bases, and 16 bases lay between the germline ends. This CDR3 reads CASSSPSDRRNSPLHF. The CDR3 region has the DNA TGTGCCAGCAGCTCCCCCTCAGACAGGCGTAATTCACCCCTCCACTTT.

A single count supports this clone. The chain carries TRBV25-1 and TRBJ2-2, with a weak D call TRBD2 (6 bases). The germline CDR1 and CDR2 sequences are MGHDK and SYGVNS. V was trimmed by 8 bases and J by 4 bases, leaving 20 bases between them. The CDR3 has 16 amino acids. This chain's CDR3 is CASSLGDLVATGELFF. The CDR3 DNA sequence: TGTGCCAGCTCCCTTGGGGACTTAGTGGCCACCGGGGAGCTGTTTTTT.

The chain uses TRBV5-6 and TRBJ2-3; the D gene is possibly TRBD1 (5 bases). The CDR3 covers 15 residues. Trimming took off 3 bases at V and 3 bases at J, with 14 bases between the two ends. The germline gives CDR1 SGHDT, CDR2 YYEEEE. CDR3 amino acids: CASSSPGFLTDTQYF. In DNA form, the CDR3 reads TGTGCCAGCAGCTCCCCAGGGTTCCTAACAGATACGCAGTATTTT.